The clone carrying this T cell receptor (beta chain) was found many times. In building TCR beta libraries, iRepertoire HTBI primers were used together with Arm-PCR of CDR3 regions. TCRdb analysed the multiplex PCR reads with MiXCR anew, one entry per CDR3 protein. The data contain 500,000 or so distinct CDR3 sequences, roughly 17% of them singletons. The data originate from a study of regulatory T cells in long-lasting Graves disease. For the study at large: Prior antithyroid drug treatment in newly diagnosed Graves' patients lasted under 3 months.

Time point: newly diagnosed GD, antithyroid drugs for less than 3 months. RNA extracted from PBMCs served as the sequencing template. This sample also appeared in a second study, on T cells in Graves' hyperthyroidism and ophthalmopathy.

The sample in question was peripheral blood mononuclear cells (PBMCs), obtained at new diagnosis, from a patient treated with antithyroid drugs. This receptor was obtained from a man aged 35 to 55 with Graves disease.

The CDR3 sequence: CASSFTTGNTGELFF. CDR3 DNA: TGCGCCAGCAGCTTCACAACAGGGAACACCGGGGAGCTGTTTTTT. The chain combines TRBV5-1 with TRBJ2-2; tentative D call: TRBD1 (5 bases). Germline V gene data show CDR1 as SGHRS and CDR2 as YFSETQ. The CDR3 has 15 residues. Trimming stripped 2 bases from V and 1 base from J, with 9 bases between.